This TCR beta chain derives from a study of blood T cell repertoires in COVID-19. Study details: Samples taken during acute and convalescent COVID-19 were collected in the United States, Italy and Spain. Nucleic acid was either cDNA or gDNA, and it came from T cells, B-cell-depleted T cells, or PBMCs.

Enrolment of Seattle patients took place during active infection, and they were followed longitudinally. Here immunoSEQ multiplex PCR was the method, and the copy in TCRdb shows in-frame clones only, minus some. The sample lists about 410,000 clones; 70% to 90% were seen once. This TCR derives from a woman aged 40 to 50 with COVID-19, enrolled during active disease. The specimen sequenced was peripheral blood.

The CDR3 DNA follows: TGTGCCACAGGACAGGGGGCGCGCGCTGAAGCTTTCTTT. This gives the protein CATGQGARAEAFF. The rearrangement uses TRBV2 and TRBJ1-1, with 11 nucleotides matching TRBD1. The CDR3 contains 13 residues. After removal of 10 bases from V and 6 bases from J, the junction contained 7 bases not matched to a gene. Germline V gives CDR1 SNHLY, CDR2 FYNNEI.